This entry features one T cell receptor (beta chain) sequence. Original handling: Estimation of nucleated cell counts relied on the amplification of reference gene primers. Assay: immunoSEQ multiplex PCR; the TCRdb copy retains only in-frame clones and omits some. V and J calls and clone size are those listed in that table; D and trimming were worked out from the DNA. The sample carries just over 90,000 clones, approximately 80% recorded once. This sample was included in a study of blood T cell repertoires in COVID-19. Study-level information: From the United States, Italy and Spain came samples of acute and convalescent COVID-19. The analysed material was cDNA or gDNA that came from T cells, B-cell-depleted T cells, or PBMCs.

CDR3 length equals 15 residues. V gave up 4 bases and J gave up 5 bases; unmatched junction bases: 13. CDR1 is GTSNPN and CDR2 is SVGIG in the germline V gene (reference sequence). The receptor's source is a human donor in a cohort sampled during active COVID-19. The chain uses TRBV30 and TRBJ1-1, with 7 nucleotides matching TRBD1. Sequenced material: peripheral blood. The CDR3 reads CAWMFPGQRTTEAFF. CDR3 DNA sequence: TGTGCCTGGATGTTTCCGGGACAGAGAACAACTGAAGCTTTCTTT. The complete variable domain, with remaining parts taken from reference TRBV30 and TRBJ1-1, reads SQTIHQWPATLVQPVGSPLSLECTVEGTSNPNLYWYRQAAGRGLQLLFYSVGIGQISSEVPQNLSASRPQDRQFILSSKKLLLSDSGFYLCAWMFPGQRTTEAFFGQGTRLTVV.